The TCR beta chain under discussion was sequenced for a study of blood T cells in healthy people across ages. Points from the study as a whole: The study found more naive CD4+ cells and higher diversity in long-lived than aged donors.

For every donor, a draw yielded around 10 milliliters of peripheral blood. Extracted total RNA amounted to at least 5 micrograms for each sample. Concerning this clonotype itself: Its antigen is undetermined.

Alongside a J-beta primer mix, a sample-barcoded 5' primer served in a second PCR lasting about 6 to 11 cycles. Every sample gave at least 3 million paired-end reads containing CDR3. In TCRdb, the 5' RACE reads were re-called with MiXCR into one record per CDR3 protein. The repertoire holds about 900,000 distinct CDR3 sequences, about 48% seen once, with 13% in the top ten. In germline, CDR1 is MDHEN, CDR2 SYDVKM. The V end lost 2 bases, the J end lost 0 bases, and 20 bases lay between the germline ends. CDR3 length: 19 residues. Material: blood. This chain connects TRBV28 to TRBJ2-4; no clear D gene. This sequence originates from a man aged 30-40 years in good health. CDR3 nucleotide sequence: TGTGCCAGCAGTTTACCGGGCAAGGTTAAAGTCATAGCCAAAAACATTCAGTACTTC. It encodes CASSLPGKVKVIAKNIQYF.